These 22 T cell receptor beta chains were all obtained from the same sample, sequenced in a study of blood T cell repertoires in COVID-19. Libraries were prepared by immunoSEQ multiplex PCR; TCRdb keeps only in-frame clonotypes and omits some of them. The table records roughly 150,000 clones, around 85% of them present only once. Input material: peripheral blood. All receptors come from a woman of 80 years or more with COVID-19, enrolled during active disease.

The chain combines TRBV21-1 with TRBJ2-5; TRBD1 is the table's D call and was not checked against the DNA. TRBV21-1 is given as a pseudogene. The CDR3 totals 13 residues. CDR3 sequence reads: CASTRVDKETQYF. CDR3 nucleotide sequence: TGTGCCAGCACCCGGGTGGACAAAGAGACCCAGTACTTC.

The V and J genes are TRBV28 and TRBJ1-1, with D unclear. Trimming removed 1 base from V and 11 bases from J, with 14 bases in between. The CDR3 consists of 13 residues. The germline gives CDR1 MDHEN, CDR2 SYDVKM. CDR3 loop: CASSLSGTGGAFF. DNA of the CDR3: TGTGCCAGCAGTTTATCGGGAACGGGCGGGGCTTTCTTT.

The chain links TRBV7-6 to TRBJ1-6, with D possibly matching TRBD1 (6 bases). The CDR3 totals 14 residues. V lost 0 bases and J lost 9, with 9 bases in between. CDR1 SGHVS and CDR2 FNYEAQ come from the germline V gene. The CDR3 DNA reads TGTGCCAGCAGCTTAGCACAGGGCGGTTCACCCCTCCACTTT. Protein: CASSLAQGGSPLHF.

This chain joins TRBV9 and TRBJ2-7; TRBD2 matches at 7 bases. The V gene's germline CDR1 is SGDLS and CDR2 YYNGEE. Unmatched junction bases numbered 3, after V lost 0 bases and J lost 9 bases. The CDR3 extends over 12 amino acids. CDR3 DNA sequence: TGTGCCAGCAGCGTAGCGGGGGGAAGGCAGTACTTC. Encoded protein: CASSVAGGRQYF. Complete variable domain (other parts from reference TRBV9 and TRBJ2-7): DSGVTQTPKHLITATGQRVTLRCSPRSGDLSVYWYQQSLDQGLQFLIQYYNGEERAKGNILERFSAQQFPDLHSELNLSSLELGDSALYFCASSVAGGRQYFGPGTRLTVT.

This sequence joins TRBV24-1 and TRBJ2-1, with TRBD2 matching over 13 bases. Germline CDR1 is KGHDR and CDR2 is SFDVKD. The CDR3 consists of 19 residues. The J segment lost 4 bases and the V segment lost 4 bases, leaving 12 bases of the junction unmatched. In nucleotides, the CDR3 is TGTGCCACCAGTGACCAGGCCCTTGGGACTAGCGGGAAATACAATGAGCAGTTCTTC. Residues: CATSDQALGTSGKYNEQFF.

This chain joins TRBV2 and TRBJ1-5; no clear D gene. The CDR3 runs to 16 residues. Trimming took 3 bases from V and 0 from J, leaving 12 bases between them. Germline V CDR1 and CDR2: SNHLY, FYNNEI. CDR3 residues: CASSESGFGSNQPQHF. CDR3 DNA: TGTGCCAGCAGTGAGAGCGGGTTTGGTAGCAATCAGCCCCAGCATTTT.

This clone was seen once. The genes are TRBV4-1 and TRBJ2-2; D gene unclear. In germline, CDR1 is MGHRA, CDR2 YSYEKL. The ends were cut back, 0 bases at V and 4 bases at J, with 6 bases in the middle. This CDR3 comprises 14 residues. The CDR3 reads CASSQDISTGELFF. The CDR3 DNA is TGCGCCAGCAGCCAAGATATCAGCACCGGGGAGCTGTTTTTT.

The chain links TRBV19 to TRBJ1-5; weak D call: TRBD1 (5 bases). This CDR3 has 14 amino acids. The V end was cut by 5 bases, the J end by 4 bases, with 12 bases between. CDR1 LNHDA and CDR2 SQIVND come from the germline V gene (reference sequence). The CDR3 spells CASSGGAGNQPQHF. CDR3 sequence (DNA): TGTGCCAGTAGTGGAGGGGCCGGAAATCAGCCCCAGCATTTT.

The CDR3 is CASGGGPTEAFF. DNA for the CDR3: TGTGCCAGCGGGGGAGGCCCAACTGAAGCTTTCTTT. The chain links TRBV2 to TRBJ1-1, with TRBD1 as a possible D gene (5 bases). The germline CDR1 and CDR2 sequences are SNHLY and FYNNEI. With 8 bases removed from V and 5 bases from J, the gap between germline ends came to 12 bases. The CDR3 has 12 residues.

This clone has a handful of counts. The CDR3 nucleotides read TGTGCCAGCTCACCCCAAGGGGATTCGGGCTACACCTTC. Translating gives CASSPQGDSGYTF. This chain links TRBV18 with TRBJ1-2; D is perhaps TRBD1 (5 bases). The CDR3 sequence is 13 residues long. CDR1 and CDR2 from the germline V gene are KGHSH and LQKENI. The ends were cut back, 3 bases at V and 8 bases at J, with 13 bases in the middle.

The rearrangement uses TRBV12-2 and TRBJ2-1; the table's D gene call, TRBD1, was not cross checked with the DNA. TRBV12-2 is flagged as a pseudogene. The CDR3 is made up of 14 amino acids. The CDR3 DNA is TGTGCAAGTCGCCCCTCCGACAGATACAATGAGCAGTTCTTC. Amino acids: CASRPSDRYNEQFF.

The chain recombines TRBV7-9 with TRBJ2-1; 9 nucleotides align to TRBD1. Trimming removed 7 bases from V and 8 bases from J; junction bases left unmatched: 9. The CDR3 totals 14 residues. In germline, CDR1 is SEHNR, CDR2 FQNEAQ (reference sequence). The CDR3 spells CASTSGQGRDEQFF. The CDR3 nucleotides are TGTGCCAGCACTTCGGGACAGGGTAGGGATGAGCAGTTCTTC.

This sequence joins TRBV6-1 and TRBJ1-4; D remains ambiguous. The CDR3 has 16 residues. Germline lookup yields CDR1 MNHNS and CDR2 SASEGT. V gave up 0 bases and J gave up 5 bases, with 13 bases separating them. The CDR3 DNA follows: TGTGCCAGCAGTGAAGCCTCCACCCGGAGGAATGAAAAACTGTTTTTT. Its protein product is CASSEASTRRNEKLFF.

CDR3 bases: TGTGCCGGCGGGGGTACGTCTAATGAAAAACTGTTTTTT. This sequence encodes CAGGGTSNEKLFF. V usage is TRBV2 and J usage is TRBJ1-4; D may be TRBD1 (5 bases). The CDR3 covers 13 residues. V shed 11 bases and J shed 3 bases, with 13 bases lying between them. Germline V gene sequence: CDR1 SNHLY, CDR2 FYNNEI.

The chain combines TRBV27 with TRBJ1-5; the D gene is possibly TRBD1 (5 bases). The germline V and J ends were trimmed by 3 bases and 3 bases, with 15 bases remaining between them. Germline assignment: CDR1 MNHEY and CDR2 SMNVEV (reference sequence). The CDR3 runs to 16 residues. CDR3 DNA: TGTGCCAGCAGTTTGTCCCAGGGAGGTGTCAATCAGCCCCAGCATTTT. It is translated as CASSLSQGGVNQPQHF.

The V call is TRBV4-1, the J call TRBJ1-1; the D is unclear. V dropped 0 bases and J dropped 0 bases, with 14 bases sitting between them. The CDR3 covers 17 residues. Germline CDR1 is MGHRA and CDR2 is YSYEKL. The CDR3 here is CASSQDFGSAVNTEAFF. DNA of the CDR3: TGCGCCAGCAGCCAAGATTTTGGGTCAGCGGTGAACACTGAAGCTTTCTTT.

The chain employs TRBV4-2 and TRBJ2-3; TRBD2 aligns across 7 bases. V shed 0 bases, J shed 8 bases, and the junction held 14 bases outside the gene matches. The germline V gene encodes CDR1 LGHNA and CDR2 YNFKEQ. This CDR3 comprises 17 residues. The CDR3 loop reads CASSQDSSGSPAGTQYF. Written as DNA, the CDR3 is TGTGCCAGCAGCCAAGATTCTAGCGGTTCCCCCGCGGGTACGCAGTATTTT.

The V gene is TRBV9, the J gene TRBJ2-1, with TRBD2 as a possible D gene (6 bases). Germline V gene data show CDR1 as SGDLS and CDR2 as YYNGEE. The V gene lost 0 bases and the J gene lost 10 bases, with 11 bases spanning the gap. The CDR3 sequence is 13 residues long. In nucleotides, the CDR3 is TGTGCCAGCAGCGTAGAGATAGCGGAAGAGCAGTTCTTC. This codes for CASSVEIAEEQFF. The full variable domain, completed using reference TRBV9 and TRBJ2-1, is DSGVTQTPKHLITATGQRVTLRCSPRSGDLSVYWYQQSLDQGLQFLIQYYNGEERAKGNILERFSAQQFPDLHSELNLSSLELGDSALYFCASSVEIAEEQFFGPGTRLTVL.

The chain has TRBV7-2 and TRBJ2-1, with 13 bases matching TRBD2. Germline trimming cut 5 bases from V and 5 bases from J; bases unmatched to any gene: 6. This CDR3 has 16 residues. The V gene's germline CDR1 is SGHTA and CDR2 FQGNSA. This CDR3 reads CASSDRGTSGDNEQFF. CDR3 sequence (DNA): TGTGCCAGCAGCGATCGTGGGACTAGCGGGGACAATGAGCAGTTCTTC. The full variable domain, its missing parts supplied by reference TRBV7-2 and TRBJ2-1, is GAGVSQSPSNKVTEKGKDVELRCDPISGHTALYWYRQSLGQGLEFLIYFQGNSAPDKSGLPSDRFSAERTGGSVSTLTIQRTQQEDSAVYLCASSDRGTSGDNEQFFGPGTRLTVL.

The rearrangement uses TRBV19 and TRBJ2-7, with a weak D call TRBD2 (6 bases). The CDR3 extends over 13 amino acids. The germline V gene has CDR1 LNHDA and CDR2 SQIVND (reference sequence). With 8 bases removed from V and 1 base from J, the gap between germline ends came to 12 bases. Written as DNA, the CDR3 is TGTGCCAGTGCGGGGACTGCGTCCTACGAGCAGTACTTC. Protein product: CASAGTASYEQYF. The complete variable domain, with remaining parts taken from reference TRBV19 and TRBJ2-7, reads DGGITQSPKYLFRKEGQNVTLSCEQNLNHDAMYWYRQDPGQGLRLIYYSQIVNDFQKGDIAEGYSVSREKKESFPLTVTSAQKNPTAFYLCASAGTASYEQYFGPGTRLTVT.

This clone was recorded once. The rearrangement links TRBV5-6 to TRBJ2-4; D may be TRBD1 (6 bases). The CDR3 sequence is 16 residues long. V shed 5 bases and J shed 8 bases, with 23 bases lying between them. Germline loops: CDR1 SGHDT, CDR2 YYEEEE. The CDR3 loop is CASSSLHRARSDIQYF. The CDR3 nucleotides read TGTGCCAGCAGTTCCCTCCACAGGGCTCGGTCGGACATTCAGTACTTC.

This chain links TRBV28 with TRBJ1-5, with a weak D call TRBD1 (6 bases). V was cut by 6 bases and J by 3 bases, with 18 bases left in between. CDR1 is MDHEN, CDR2 SYDVKM, per germline. This CDR3 is built from 16 residues. CDR3 bases: TGTGCCAGCAGCCCCGGGGCAGGGGTTTCCAATCAGCCCCAGCATTTT. This gives the protein CASSPGAGVSNQPQHF.